This T cell receptor beta chain derives from a study of sequential checkpoint blockade in melanoma. The wider study: After both sequences, patients received maintenance nivolumab. About 89 pretreatment tumor DNA samples were TCRβ immunosequenced. Twenty-two patients had tumor biopsies before treatment and at week 13.

The ends lost 11 bases at V and 2 bases at J; junction bases unmatched: 4. The length of the CDR3 is 14 residues. Germline V gives CDR1 ENHRY, CDR2 SYGVKD. Regarding treatment: randomized to nivolumab then ipilimumab (arm A) or the reverse (arm B). For this clone: The target antigen is unknown.

Using immunoSEQ multiplex PCR, the repertoire was profiled, and TCRdb retains in-frame clones only, with some absent. Of more than 10,000 clones listed, around 27% are singletons. Findings and limits, study-wide: Pretreatment TIL clonality tracked with response in the nivolumab-first arm.

Source: tumor tissue (inferred from file names), taken from a patient given nivolumab and ipilimumab in sequence. The TCR originated in a human donor with melanoma. The chain couples TRBV10-3 to TRBJ2-3; 13 bases fit TRBD2. For the CDR3, the DNA is TGTGCCGCTGGACTAGCGGGGGACACAGATACGCAGTATTTT. This gives the protein CAAGLAGDTDTQYF.